One and the same sample provided the 23 T cell receptor beta chains below, sequenced in a study of CD8+CD57+ T cells in acquired aplastic anemia. Genomic DNA provided the template from which TCR beta VDJ and CDR3 profiles were obtained. TCRdb re-called the reads with MiXCR, one entry per CDR3 protein. The data contain about 190,000 distinct CDR3 sequences, approximately 52% of them singletons. Sequencing input: sorted CD4+, CD8+, or CD8+CD57+ T cells (not recorded which) from PBMCs. The receptor source for this set is a human donor in good health, serving as a control.

The table lists this clonotype with a few counts. The CDR3 DNA follows: TGTGCCAGCAGCCAAGATAGGGACAGAAACATTCAGTACTTC. Its protein product is CASSQDRDRNIQYF. This chain uses TRBV7-6 with TRBJ2-4; 7 bases agree with TRBD1. CDR1 is SGHVS, CDR2 FNYEAQ, per germline. The CDR3 length is 14 residues. The ends lost 5 bases at V and 6 bases at J; junction bases unmatched: 7.

CDR3 residues: CASSGPGDSPLHF. The CDR3 region has the DNA TGTGCCAGCAGTGGGCCAGGGGATTCACCCCTCCACTTT. This sequence joins TRBV6-1 and TRBJ1-6; D is possibly TRBD1 (6 bases). This CDR3 comprises 13 residues. Between the trimmed V and J ends, which lost 4 bases and 8 bases, there was a span of 9 bases. Germline V gene data show CDR1 as MNHNS and CDR2 as SASEGT.

This clonotype was counted a few times. This chain connects TRBV10-2 to TRBJ2-5, with 11 positions matching TRBD2. This CDR3 has 17 residues. The trim removed 3 bases at V and 5 bases at J, leaving 11 bases unmatched. Germline V lookup: CDR1 WSHSY, CDR2 SAAADI. The CDR3 bases are TGCGCCAGCAGTGACAAGGCGACTAGCGGGGTCCGGGAGACCCAGTACTTC. Amino acid sequence: CASSDKATSGVRETQYF.

This clonotype was observed at least ten times. The chain links TRBV5-8 to TRBJ2-5; D may be TRBD1 (5 bases). Trimming shortened V by 0 bases and J by 3 bases, and 15 bases separated the two germline ends. CDR3 length: 16 residues. Germline CDR1 SGHTS, CDR2 YDEGEE. The CDR3 DNA follows: TGTGCCAGCAGCTTGGCCGGGTGGGGCAGAGAAGAGACCCAGTACTTC. This encodes CASSLAGWGREETQYF. The variable domain in full, completed from reference TRBV5-8 and TRBJ2-5, reads EAGVTQSPTHLIKTRGQQATLRCSPISGHTSVYWYQQALGLGLQFLLWYDEGEERNRGNFPPRFSGRQFPNYSSELNVNALELEDSALYLCASSLAGWGREETQYFGPGTRLLVL.

This clonotype was found many times. J is TRBJ1-5 and V is TRBV7-2; D remains ambiguous. V lost 2 bases and J lost 7, with 9 bases in between. The CDR3 extends over 13 amino acids. The V gene's germline CDR1 is SGHTA and CDR2 FQGNSA. This chain's CDR3 is CASSLSVRQPQHF. The CDR3 DNA follows: TGTGCCAGCAGCTTATCGGTACGCCAGCCCCAGCATTTT.

This rearrangement joins TRBV7-6 to TRBJ2-7; D gene unclear. Germline V CDR1 and CDR2: SGHVS, FNYEAQ. The CDR3 covers 13 residues. Trimming left V 2 bases short and J 4 bases short, with 9 bases between. The CDR3 is CASSLYGEYEQYF. Written as DNA, the CDR3 is TGTGCCAGCAGCTTATATGGGGAATACGAGCAGTACTTC.

V gene TRBV7-2 combines with J gene TRBJ1-2, with D hard to call. The V and J ends lost 5 bases and 5 bases respectively, with 12 bases between them. The CDR3 has 13 residues. The germline gives CDR1 SGHTA, CDR2 FQGNSA. This CDR3 reads CASSTADQYGYTF. CDR3 sequence (DNA): TGTGCCAGCAGCACAGCGGACCAATATGGCTACACCTTC. Together with reference TRBV7-2 and TRBJ1-2, the CDR3 gives the full variable domain: GAGVSQSPSNKVTEKGKDVELRCDPISGHTALYWYRQSLGQGLEFLIYFQGNSAPDKSGLPSDRFSAERTGGSVSTLTIQRTQQEDSAVYLCASSTADQYGYTFGSGTRLTVV.

A single count supports this clonotype. The chain combines TRBV20-1 with TRBJ2-2; possible D gene TRBD1, 5 bases. Germline V gene sequence: CDR1 DFQATT, CDR2 SNEGSKA (reference sequence). The CDR3 totals 14 residues. Trimming removed 0 bases at V and 2 bases at J, with 7 bases between. CDR3: CSAREQVNTGELFF. The CDR3 DNA is TGCAGTGCTAGAGAACAGGTCAACACCGGGGAGCTGTTTTTT.

The chain has TRBV5-1 and TRBJ1-2; possible D gene TRBD1, 6 bases. The CDR3 spans 14 residues. Trimming removed 2 bases at V and 4 bases at J, with 12 bases between. The germline gives CDR1 SGHRS, CDR2 YFSETQ. CDR3 sequence (DNA): TGCGCCAGCAGCTTAGGGGGGGGTAGCTATGGCTACACCTTC. Translating it yields CASSLGGGSYGYTF.

This clonotype was observed many times. The chain carries TRBV11-3 and TRBJ2-2; D is perhaps TRBD2 (7 bases). Trimming took 1 base from V and 9 from J, leaving 18 bases between them. Germline V gene data show CDR1 as SGHNT and CDR2 as YENEEA. This CDR3 contains 16 residues. CDR3: CASSLGGERGARELFF. CDR3 DNA sequence: TGTGCCAGCAGCTTAGGGGGTGAACGGGGGGCCCGGGAGCTGTTTTTT.

The chain recombines TRBV5-1 with TRBJ1-6, with TRBD1 identical over 7 bases. J gave up 8 bases and V 4 bases, and 9 bases lay outside the gene matches. The CDR3 contains 15 residues. Germline CDR1 reads SGHRS; CDR2 reads YFSETQ. In nucleotides, the CDR3 is TGCGCCAGCAGCCCGGAGGGGCAGGGGGATTCACCCCTCCACTTT. It specifies CASSPEGQGDSPLHF.

This rearrangement joins TRBV24-1 to TRBJ1-3; D gene uncertain. CDR3 length: 9 amino acids. CDR1 is KGHDR, CDR2 SFDVKD, per germline. Between the trimmed V and J ends, which lost 9 bases and 7 bases, there was a span of 3 bases. The CDR3 here is CATGNTIYF. CDR3 DNA sequence: TGTGCCACCGGTAACACCATATATTTT.

The CDR3 region has the DNA TGTGCCAGCAGCTTCATTCCGGACAGGGTTAAGAACACCATATATTTT. Translated, it gives CASSFIPDRVKNTIYF. The chain links TRBV7-2 to TRBJ1-3, with TRBD1 matching over 8 bases. V lost 3 bases, J lost 7 bases, and 11 bases stayed unmatched. The CDR3 length is 16 residues. From germline, CDR1 is SGHTA and CDR2 FQGNSA.

This clonotype was picked up a small number of times. The chain links TRBV4-3 to TRBJ1-1, with D possibly matching TRBD1 (5 bases). The germline V gene has CDR1 LGHNA and CDR2 YSLEER. This CDR3 is 15 amino acids long. The V gene lost 2 bases and the J gene lost 0 bases, with 10 bases spanning the gap. The DNA of the CDR3 is TGCGCCAGCAGCCAAATTGGGGCTCTGAACACTGAAGCTTTCTTT. Its translation is CASSQIGALNTEAFF.

This clonotype has at least ten counts. The chain links TRBV7-2 to TRBJ1-1; 7 positions match TRBD1. Germline trimming cut 0 bases from V and 5 bases from J; bases unmatched to any gene: 3. The CDR3 spans 14 residues. The V gene's germline CDR1 is SGHTA and CDR2 FQGNSA. CDR3 sequence: CASSLARQGTEAFF. In DNA, the CDR3 is TGTGCCAGCAGCTTAGCGAGACAGGGAACTGAAGCTTTCTTT.

As to this clonotype: One end of the junction fails to match germline, which may point to a read error. This chain uses TRBV10-1 with TRBJ2-3; possible D gene TRBD2, 7 bases. CDR1 and CDR2 (germline): WNHNN, SYGVQD (reference sequence). There are 15 residues in the CDR3. The CDR3 sequence: CASSEWGGRSDMQYF. CDR3 bases: TGCGCCAGCAGTGAGTGGGGGGGGCGATCAGATATGCAGTATTTT.

This clonotype showed up many times. Compared with germline, one end of the junction differs, possibly owing to a read error. CDR3 in DNA: TGTGCTAGCAGCCCTAGCGGAGGCACAGATACGCAGTATTTT. It is translated as CASSPSGGTDTQYF. J is TRBJ2-3 and V is TRBV7-7, with 7 bases matching TRBD2. CDR3 length: 14 amino acids. The germline CDR1 and CDR2 sequences are SSHAT and FNYEAQ (reference sequence).

The rearrangement links TRBV24-1 to TRBJ2-7, with TRBD1 matching 11 bases. CDR3 length equals 16 residues. Germline assignment: CDR1 KGHDR and CDR2 SFDVKD. V shed 0 bases, J shed 4 bases, and the junction held 4 bases outside the gene matches. Written as DNA, the CDR3 is TGTGCCACCAGTGATTTGTGGACAGGGGGCGCGTACGAGCAGTACTTC. This gives the protein CATSDLWTGGAYEQYF.

This clonotype was seen ten or more times. The J gene is TRBJ1-6, the V gene TRBV4-2; unclear D gene. Trimming left V 1 base short and J 4 bases short, with 26 bases between. Germline CDR1 LGHNA, CDR2 YNFKEQ. The CDR3 length is 21 residues. CDR3 nucleotide sequence: TGTGCCAGCAGCCAAGCGTCTAGATTTACGGGCCTCGGAGGGTATAATTCACCCCTCCACTTT. It encodes CASSQASRFTGLGGYNSPLHF.

The J gene is TRBJ1-2, the V gene TRBV29-1; possibly TRBD1 for D (6 bases). CDR1 and CDR2 (germline): SQVTM, ANQGSEA. This CDR3 has 13 residues. V was clipped by 1 base and J by 7 bases, with 13 bases between them. The CDR3, as DNA: TGCAGCGTTGAAGGTGATGGGGGCTCTGGCTACACCTTC. Translation gives CSVEGDGGSGYTF.

The chain recombines TRBV19 with TRBJ2-5; 7 positions match TRBD2. The CDR3 runs 16 residues. V was clipped by 5 bases and J by 5 bases; unmatched bases: 14. Germline CDR1 and CDR2: LNHDA and SQIVND (reference sequence). The CDR3, as DNA: TGTGCCAGTAGTGGGCTTGGAGGGAGGGCCTCCGAGACCCAGTACTTC. Protein product: CASSGLGGRASETQYF.

The chain is built from TRBV20-1 and TRBJ2-7, with 9 nucleotides matching TRBD1. The V gene end was trimmed by 3 bases and the J gene end by 2 bases; junction bases not matched to a gene: 5. Germline lookup yields CDR1 DFQATT and CDR2 SNEGSKA (reference sequence). The CDR3 totals 14 residues. CDR3 residues: CSASRGTGTYEQYF. The CDR3 coding sequence is TGCAGTGCTAGCCGAGGGACAGGGACCTACGAGCAGTACTTC.

This clonotype appeared a few times. The chain recombines TRBV28 with TRBJ1-5; 11 bases are shared with TRBD1. Germline V lookup: CDR1 MDHEN, CDR2 SYDVKM. The CDR3 consists of 15 residues. Trimming at V came to 6 bases and at J to 6 bases, leaving 7 bases not matched to a gene. CDR3 sequence (DNA): TGTGCCAGCAGAGATGGACAGGGGGCGGCTCAGCCCCAGCATTTT. Translating it yields CASRDGQGAAQPQHF.